This TCR beta chain originates from a study of cytomegalovirus exposure and HLA in healthy donors. Points from the study as a whole: Later analysis indicated greater clonal expansion among HLA-associated TCR beta chains than among equally common other chains. Exclusion applied to some V segments, including TRBV6-2 and TRBV6-3, as they were indistinguishable.

The PCR was carried out with 60 Vbeta primers and 13 Jbeta primers. Using immunoSEQ multiplex PCR, the repertoire was profiled, and TCRdb retains in-frame clones only, with some absent. The sample consists of some 170,000 clones, under 90% of them appearing once. Comment on this clone: Antigen unknown.

Germline CDR1 is SEHNR and CDR2 is FQNEAQ (reference sequence). The CDR3 is 17 residues long. The J segment lost 3 bases and the V segment lost 5 bases, leaving 14 bases of the junction unmatched. This chain links TRBV7-9 with TRBJ2-7, with 9 bases fitting TRBD2. This TCR was recovered from a man aged 30 to 39 in good health and CMV-seronegative. Sample: PBMCs. The DNA of the CDR3 is TGTGCCAGCAGCGTATTTTTACAAGCGGGGGGTAGCTACGAGCAGTACTTC. Translating gives CASSVFLQAGGSYEQYF.